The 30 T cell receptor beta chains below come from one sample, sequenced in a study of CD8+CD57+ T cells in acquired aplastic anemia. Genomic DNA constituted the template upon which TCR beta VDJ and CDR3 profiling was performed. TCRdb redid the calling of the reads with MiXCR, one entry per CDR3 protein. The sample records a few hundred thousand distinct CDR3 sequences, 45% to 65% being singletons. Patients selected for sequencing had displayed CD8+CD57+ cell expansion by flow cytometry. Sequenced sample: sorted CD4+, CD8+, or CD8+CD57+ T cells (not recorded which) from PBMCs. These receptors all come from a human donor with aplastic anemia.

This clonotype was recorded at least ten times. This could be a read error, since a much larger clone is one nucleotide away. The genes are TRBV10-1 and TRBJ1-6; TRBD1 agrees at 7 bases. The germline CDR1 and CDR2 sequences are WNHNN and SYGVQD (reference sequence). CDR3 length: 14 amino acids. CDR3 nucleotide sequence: TGCGCCAGCAATTCGGGACAGAATAATTCACCCTTCCACTTT. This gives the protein CASNSGQNNSPFHF.

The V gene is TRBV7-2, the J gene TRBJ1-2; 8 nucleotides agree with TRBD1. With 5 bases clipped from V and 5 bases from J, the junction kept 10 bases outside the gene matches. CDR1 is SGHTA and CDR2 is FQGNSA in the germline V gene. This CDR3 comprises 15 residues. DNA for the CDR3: TGTGCCAGCAGCCCATGGCAGGGGGCTGGGTATGGCTACACCTTC. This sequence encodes CASSPWQGAGYGYTF.

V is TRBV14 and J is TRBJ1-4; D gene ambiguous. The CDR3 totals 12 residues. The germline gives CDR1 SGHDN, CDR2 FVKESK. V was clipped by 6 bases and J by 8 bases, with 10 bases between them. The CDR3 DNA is TGTGCCAGCAGGGCTGAGGGAGAAAAACTGTTTTTT. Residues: CASRAEGEKLFF.

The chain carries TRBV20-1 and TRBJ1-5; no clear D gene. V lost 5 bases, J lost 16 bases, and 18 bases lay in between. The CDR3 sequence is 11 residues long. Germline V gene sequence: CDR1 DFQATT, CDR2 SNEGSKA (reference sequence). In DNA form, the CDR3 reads TGCAGTGCTCCACGTGGTCCCAACGTCCATTTT. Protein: CSAPRGPNVHF.

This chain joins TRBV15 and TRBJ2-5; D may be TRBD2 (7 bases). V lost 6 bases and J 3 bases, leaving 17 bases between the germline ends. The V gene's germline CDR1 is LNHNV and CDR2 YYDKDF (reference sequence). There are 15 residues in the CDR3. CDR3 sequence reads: CATSTPGGLKETQYF. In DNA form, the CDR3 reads TGTGCCACCAGTACTCCGGGGGGCTTGAAAGAGACCCAGTACTTC. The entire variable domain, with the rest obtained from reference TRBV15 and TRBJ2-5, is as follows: DAMVIQNPRYQVTQFGKPVTLSCSQTLNHNVMYWYQQKSSQAPKLLFHYYDKDFNNEADTPDNFQSRRPNTSFCFLDIRSPGLGDTAMYLCATSTPGGLKETQYFGPGTRLLVL.

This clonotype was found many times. CDR3 DNA: TGCAGTGCTAGAGATGAAAAACTGTTTTTT. Encoded protein: CSARDEKLFF. The V and J genes are TRBV20-1 and TRBJ1-4; D remains unclear. Between the trimmed V and J ends, which lost 0 bases and 7 bases, there was a span of 0 bases. Germline V gene lookup returns CDR1 DFQATT and CDR2 SNEGSKA (reference sequence). The CDR3 spans 10 residues.

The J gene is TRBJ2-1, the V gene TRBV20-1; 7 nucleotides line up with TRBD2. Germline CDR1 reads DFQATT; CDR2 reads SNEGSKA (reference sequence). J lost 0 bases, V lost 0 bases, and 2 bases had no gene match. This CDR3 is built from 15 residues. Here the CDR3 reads CSARDGGSSYNEQFF. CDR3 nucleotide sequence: TGCAGTGCTAGAGACGGCGGGAGCTCCTACAATGAGCAGTTCTTC.

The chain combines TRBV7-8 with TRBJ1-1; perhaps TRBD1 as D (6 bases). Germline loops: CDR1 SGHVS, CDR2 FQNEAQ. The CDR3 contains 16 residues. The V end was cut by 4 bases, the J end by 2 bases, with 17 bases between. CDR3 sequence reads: CASSSQGTPSNTEAFF. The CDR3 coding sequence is TGTGCCAGCAGCTCACAGGGAACGCCGTCAAACACTGAAGCTTTCTTT. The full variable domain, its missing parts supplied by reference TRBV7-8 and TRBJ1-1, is GAGVSQSPRYKVAKRGQDVALRCDPISGHVSLFWYQQALGQGPEFLTYFQNEAQLDKSGLPSDRFFAERPEGSVSTLKIQRTQQEDSAVYLCASSSQGTPSNTEAFFGQGTRLTVV.

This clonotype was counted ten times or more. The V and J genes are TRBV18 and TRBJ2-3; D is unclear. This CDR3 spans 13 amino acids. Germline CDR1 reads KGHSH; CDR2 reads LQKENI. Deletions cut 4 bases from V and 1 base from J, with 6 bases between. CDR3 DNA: TGTGCCAGCTCACGTACGGGCACAGATACGCAGTATTTT. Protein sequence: CASSRTGTDTQYF.

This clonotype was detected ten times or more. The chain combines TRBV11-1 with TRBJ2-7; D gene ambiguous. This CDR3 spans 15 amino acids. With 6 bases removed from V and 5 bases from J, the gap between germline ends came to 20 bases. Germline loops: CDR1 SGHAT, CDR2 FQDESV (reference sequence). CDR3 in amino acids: CASSKNPSSRDEQYF. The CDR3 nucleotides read TGTGCCAGCAGTAAAAACCCCTCCAGTCGGGACGAGCAGTACTTC.

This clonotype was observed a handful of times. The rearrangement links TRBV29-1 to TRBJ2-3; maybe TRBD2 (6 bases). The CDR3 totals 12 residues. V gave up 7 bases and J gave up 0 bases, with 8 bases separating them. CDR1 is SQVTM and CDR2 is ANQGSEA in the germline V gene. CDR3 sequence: CSARDSTDTQYF. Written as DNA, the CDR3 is TGCAGCGCGCGGGACAGCACAGATACGCAGTATTTT.

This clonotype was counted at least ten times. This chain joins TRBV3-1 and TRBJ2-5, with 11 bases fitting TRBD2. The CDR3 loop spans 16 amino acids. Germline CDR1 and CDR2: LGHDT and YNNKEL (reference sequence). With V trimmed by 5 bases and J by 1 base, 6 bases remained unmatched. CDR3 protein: CASSETSGATQETQYF. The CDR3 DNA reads TGTGCCAGCAGCGAGACTAGCGGGGCAACCCAAGAGACCCAGTACTTC.

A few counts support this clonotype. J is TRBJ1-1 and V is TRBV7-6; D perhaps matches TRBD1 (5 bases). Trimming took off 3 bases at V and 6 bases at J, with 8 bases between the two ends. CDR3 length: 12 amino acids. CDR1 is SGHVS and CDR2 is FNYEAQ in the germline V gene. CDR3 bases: TGTGCCAGCAGCTTGAGGGGCTCTGAAGCTTTCTTT. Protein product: CASSLRGSEAFF.

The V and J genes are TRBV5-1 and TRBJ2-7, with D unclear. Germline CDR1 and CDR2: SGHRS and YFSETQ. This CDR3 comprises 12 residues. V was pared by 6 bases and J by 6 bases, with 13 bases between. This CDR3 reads CASKPSIGEQYF. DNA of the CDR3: TGCGCCAGCAAGCCATCGATAGGCGAGCAGTACTTC.

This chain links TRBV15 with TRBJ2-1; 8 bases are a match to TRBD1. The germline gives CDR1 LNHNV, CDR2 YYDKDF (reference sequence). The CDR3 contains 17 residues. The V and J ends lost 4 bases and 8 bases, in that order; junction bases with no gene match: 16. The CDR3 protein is CATSTTETRTGSYEQFF. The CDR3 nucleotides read TGTGCCACCAGCACAACGGAAACAAGGACAGGGAGTTATGAGCAGTTCTTC.

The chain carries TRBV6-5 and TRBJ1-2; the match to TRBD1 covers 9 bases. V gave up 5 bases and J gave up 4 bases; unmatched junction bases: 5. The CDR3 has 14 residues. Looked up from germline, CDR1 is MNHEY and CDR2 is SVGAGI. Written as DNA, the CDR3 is TGTGCCAGCAGTACCGGACAGGGGTTCTATGGCTACACCTTC. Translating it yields CASSTGQGFYGYTF.

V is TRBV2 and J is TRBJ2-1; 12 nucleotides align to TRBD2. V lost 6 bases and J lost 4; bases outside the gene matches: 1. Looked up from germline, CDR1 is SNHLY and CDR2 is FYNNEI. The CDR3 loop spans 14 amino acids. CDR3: CASRTSGGYNEQFF. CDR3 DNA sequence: TGTGCCAGCAGGACTAGCGGGGGTTACAATGAGCAGTTCTTC.

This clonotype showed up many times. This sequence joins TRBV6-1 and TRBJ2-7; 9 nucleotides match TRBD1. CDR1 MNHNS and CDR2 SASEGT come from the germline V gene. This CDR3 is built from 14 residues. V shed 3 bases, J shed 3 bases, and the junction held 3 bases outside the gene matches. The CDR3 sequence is CASSEGTGYYEQYF. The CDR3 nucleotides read TGTGCCAGCAGTGAGGGGACAGGGTACTACGAGCAGTACTTC.

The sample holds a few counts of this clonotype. The CDR3 DNA is TGTGCCAGCAGGCGGGGGCAGGGCGCTGAGACCCAGTACTTC. It is translated as CASRRGQGAETQYF. J is TRBJ2-5 and V is TRBV2; D possibly corresponds to TRBD2 (7 bases). V was clipped by 6 bases and J by 5 bases, with 16 bases between them. CDR1 is SNHLY, CDR2 FYNNEI, per germline. This CDR3 spans 14 amino acids.

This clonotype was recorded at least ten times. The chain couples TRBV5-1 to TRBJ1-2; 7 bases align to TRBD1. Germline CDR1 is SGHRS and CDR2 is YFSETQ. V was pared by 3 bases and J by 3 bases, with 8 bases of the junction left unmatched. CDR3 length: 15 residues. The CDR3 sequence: CASSYHQGGDYGYTF. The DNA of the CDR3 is TGCGCCAGCAGCTATCACCAGGGGGGCGACTATGGCTACACCTTC.

CDR3 in amino acids: CASNRGDYEQYF. CDR3 nucleotides: TGTGCCAGCAATAGAGGAGACTACGAGCAGTACTTC. The V call is TRBV6-5, the J call TRBJ2-7; D uncertain. This CDR3 region has 12 residues. Germline assignment: CDR1 MNHEY and CDR2 SVGAGI. The V end was cut by 7 bases, the J end by 3 bases, with 10 bases between.

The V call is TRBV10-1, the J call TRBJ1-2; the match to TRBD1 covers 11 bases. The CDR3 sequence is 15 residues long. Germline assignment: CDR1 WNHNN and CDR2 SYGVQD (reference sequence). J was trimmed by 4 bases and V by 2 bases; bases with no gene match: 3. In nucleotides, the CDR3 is TGCGCCAGCAGTGAGGGACAGGGGGCCGGCTATGGCTACACCTTC. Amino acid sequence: CASSEGQGAGYGYTF.

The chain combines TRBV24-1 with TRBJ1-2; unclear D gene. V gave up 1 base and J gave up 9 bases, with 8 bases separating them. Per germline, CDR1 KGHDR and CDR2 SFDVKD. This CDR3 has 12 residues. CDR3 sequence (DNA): TGTGCCACCAGTGATTTTCCGGGGAGCTACACCTTC. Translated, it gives CATSDFPGSYTF.

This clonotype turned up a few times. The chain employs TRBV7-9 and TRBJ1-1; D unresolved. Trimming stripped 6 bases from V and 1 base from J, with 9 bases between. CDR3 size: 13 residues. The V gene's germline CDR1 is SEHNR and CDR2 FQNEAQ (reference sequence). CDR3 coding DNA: TGTGCCAGCAGGCTAACAGAGAACACTGAAGCTTTCTTT. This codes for CASRLTENTEAFF.

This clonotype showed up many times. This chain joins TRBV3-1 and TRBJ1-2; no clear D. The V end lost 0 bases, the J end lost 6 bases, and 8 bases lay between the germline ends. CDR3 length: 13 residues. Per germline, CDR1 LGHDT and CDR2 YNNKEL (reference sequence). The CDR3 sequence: CASSQEPRDGYTF. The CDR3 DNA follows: TGTGCCAGCAGCCAAGAACCCCGGGATGGCTACACCTTC.

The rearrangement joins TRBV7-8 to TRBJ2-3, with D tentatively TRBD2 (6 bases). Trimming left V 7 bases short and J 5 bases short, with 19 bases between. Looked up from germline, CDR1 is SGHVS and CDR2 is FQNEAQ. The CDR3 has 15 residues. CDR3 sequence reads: CASTRGRQGGDTQYF. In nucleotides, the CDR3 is TGTGCCAGCACCCGGGGACGGCAGGGAGGAGATACGCAGTATTTT.

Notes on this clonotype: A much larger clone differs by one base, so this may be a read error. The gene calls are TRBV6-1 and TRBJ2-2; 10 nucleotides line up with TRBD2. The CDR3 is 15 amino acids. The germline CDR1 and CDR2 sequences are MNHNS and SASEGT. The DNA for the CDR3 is TGTGCCAGCAGATCGATGGGACTAGCGACCGGGGAGCCGTTTTTT. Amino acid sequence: CASRSMGLATGEPFF.

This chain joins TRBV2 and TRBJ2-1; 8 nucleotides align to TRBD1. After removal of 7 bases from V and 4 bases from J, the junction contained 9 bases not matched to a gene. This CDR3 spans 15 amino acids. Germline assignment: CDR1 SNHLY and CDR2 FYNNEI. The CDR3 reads CASTQERTGYNEQFF. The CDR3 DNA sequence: TGTGCCAGCACCCAGGAGCGGACAGGGTACAATGAGCAGTTCTTC. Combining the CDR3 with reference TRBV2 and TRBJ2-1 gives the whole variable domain EPEVTQTPSHQVTQMGQEVILRCVPISNHLYFYWYRQILGQKVEFLVSFYNNEISEKSEIFDDQFSVERPDGSNFTLKIRSTKLEDSAMYFCASTQERTGYNEQFFGPGTRLTVL.

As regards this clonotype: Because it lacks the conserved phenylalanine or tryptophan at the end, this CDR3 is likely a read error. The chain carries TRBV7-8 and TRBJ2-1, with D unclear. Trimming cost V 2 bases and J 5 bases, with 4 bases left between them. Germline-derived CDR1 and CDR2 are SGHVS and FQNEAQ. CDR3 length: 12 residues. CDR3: CASSLSNNEQFS. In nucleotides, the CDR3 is TGTGCCAGCAGCTTATCGAACAATGAGCAGTTCTCC.

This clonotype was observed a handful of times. DNA for the CDR3: TGTGCCAGCAGTTCTACTAGCGGGGGAGAGACCCAGTACTTC. It specifies CASSSTSGGETQYF. This chain links TRBV12-3 or TRBV12-4 with TRBJ2-5; 11 bases fit TRBD2. This CDR3 spans 14 amino acids. V dropped 4 bases and J dropped 4; count of bases not matched to a gene: 2.